Listed below are T cell receptor beta chains from one sample, sequenced in a study of vaccination effects on CD4 cells after COVID-19. Which antigens these TCRs recognize remains unknown. Sequenced by immunoSEQ multiplex PCR; TCRdb stores in-frame clones only, minus some. The sample holds tens of thousands of clones; roughly 80% are singletons and the top ten take about 4%. Sequences were derived from CD4+ T cells from PBMCs cultured with HCoV-OC43 spike peptides, sampled before COVID-19 vaccination. The receptors were gathered from a human donor who received a COVID-19 vaccine. CDR3s include the opening cysteine and the closing phenylalanine or tryptophan.

V	J	CDR3
TRBV10-1	TRBJ1-5	CASSDSNQPQHF
TRBV5-1	TRBJ2-3	CASSLDRGLWTDTQYF
TRBV28	TRBJ1-2	CASSLDTRRNYGYTF
TRBV4-2	TRBJ2-5	CASSPDTDRTQYF
TRBV18	TRBJ2-5	CASSPQPGEQETQYF
TRBV19	TRBJ1-4	CASSIRGAQATNEKLFF
TRBV2	TRBJ2-2	CASSQNRGLTGELFF
TRBV9	TRBJ2-5	CASSVSGGPGETQYF
TRBV11-2	TRBJ1-2	CASRFTGARDYGYTF
TRBV7-2	TRBJ1-2	CASSLGGQPYGYTF
TRBV19	TRBJ2-2	CASSPRVGLLSGELFF
TRBV11-2	TRBJ1-3	CASSLRVVFEGNTIYF
TRBV18	TRBJ2-5	CASSRIGSRGQETQYF
TRBV6-2/TRBV6-3	TRBJ1-2	CASSYSGTGGISNYGYTF
TRBV19	TRBJ2-5	CASSSSRSGETQYF
TRBV10-1	TRBJ2-5	CASSAGRRTEETQYF
TRBV10-3	TRBJ1-5	CATHGTVNQPQHF
TRBV19	TRBJ2-2	CASSRTGGTGELFF
TRBV28	TRBJ2-1	CASRNRAVLQFF
TRBV28	TRBJ2-1	CASKGWVQSSYNEQFF
TRBV3-1/TRBV3-2	TRBJ1-2	CASSQGDYGYTF
TRBV5-1	TRBJ1-2	CASSLLGSRGYTF
TRBV4-3	TRBJ2-3	CASSRTTNTDTQYF
TRBV3-1/TRBV3-2	TRBJ2-5	CASSALSTGTQYF
TRBV2	TRBJ2-3	CASSEVYWQSTDTQYF
TRBV5-1	TRBJ2-1	CASSLEPPNNEQFF
TRBV5-1	TRBJ1-1	CASSLDRDRGPSRRGTEAFF
TRBV24-1	TRBJ1-2	CATSDPGQQLYGYTF
TRBV24-1	TRBJ2-5	CATSDTTGLQETQYF
TRBV29-1	TRBJ2-2	CSVDRGAYTGELFF
TRBV24-1	TRBJ1-5	CATSVQGNQPQHF
TRBV3-1/TRBV3-2	TRBJ1-3	CASTRGPGNTIYF
TRBV24-1	TRBJ2-3	CATSDFPSEYATDTQYF
TRBV6-2/TRBV6-3	TRBJ1-1	CASSYGRGTEAFF
TRBV4-1	TRBJ1-1	CASSQELGLFKTEAFF
TRBV3-1/TRBV3-2	TRBJ1-6	CASSSRQGLRSPLHF
TRBV5-1	TRBJ2-5	CASSSRGLDQETQYF
TRBV19	TRBJ1-1	CASSFRDRGTNTEAFF
TRBV12-3/TRBV12-4	TRBJ2-2	CASRKQGAGELFF
TRBV5-1	TRBJ2-2	CASSPSGTSSGGELFF
TRBV7-9	TRBJ2-3	CASSLGLETDTQYF
TRBV30	TRBJ2-5	CAWSVSPGAVETQYF
TRBV19	TRBJ2-5	CASSTPPPRQTQYF
TRBV7-3	TRBJ2-3	CASSPGPARSDTQYF
TRBV9	TRBJ1-3	CASSVSGIGNTIYF
TRBV6-5	TRBJ2-3	CASSSFGVSTDTQYF
TRBV27	TRBJ1-4	CASSFGPGAANEKLFF
TRBV28	TRBJ1-2	CASSLDRVQYGYTF
TRBV24-1	TRBJ2-2	CATSDPSGQKNTGELFF
TRBV25-1	TRBJ1-5	CASSGPGSQPQHF
TRBV10-2	TRBJ1-2	CASQDRERNYGYTF
TRBV14	TRBJ2-3	CASSQVLHTQYF
TRBV29-1	TRBJ1-1	CSVDPTGNTEAFF
TRBV5-8	TRBJ2-6	CASSLRDSGYGANVLTF
TRBV4-1	TRBJ2-6	CASSARSMTGLLSSGANVLTF
TRBV7-2	TRBJ2-2	CASSAEHTGELFF
TRBV7-2	TRBJ1-1	CASSFTGSTEAFF